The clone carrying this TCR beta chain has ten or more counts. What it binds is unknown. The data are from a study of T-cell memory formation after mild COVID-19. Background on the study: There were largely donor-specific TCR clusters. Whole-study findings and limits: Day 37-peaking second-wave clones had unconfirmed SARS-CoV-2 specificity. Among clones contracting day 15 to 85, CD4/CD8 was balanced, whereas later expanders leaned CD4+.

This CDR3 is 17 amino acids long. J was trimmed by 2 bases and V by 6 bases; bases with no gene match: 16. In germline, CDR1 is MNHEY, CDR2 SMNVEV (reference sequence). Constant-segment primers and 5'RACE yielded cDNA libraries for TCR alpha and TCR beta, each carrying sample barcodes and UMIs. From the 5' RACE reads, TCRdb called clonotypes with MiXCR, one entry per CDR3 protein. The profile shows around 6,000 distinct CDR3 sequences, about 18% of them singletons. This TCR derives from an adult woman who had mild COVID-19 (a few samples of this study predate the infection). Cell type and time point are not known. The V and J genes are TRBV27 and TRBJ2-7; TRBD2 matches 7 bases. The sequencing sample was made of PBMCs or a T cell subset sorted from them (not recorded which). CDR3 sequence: CASSTGGPYNLPYEQYF. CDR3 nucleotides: TGTGCCAGCAGCACGGGGGGACCCTACAATTTACCCTACGAGCAGTACTTC.